These T cell receptor beta chains were read from a single sample in a study of blood T cell repertoires in COVID-19. Profiling relied on immunoSEQ multiplex PCR, and the TCRdb table lists in-frame clones only, not all of them. The profile shows 150,000 to 200,000 clones, roughly 84% of them singletons. Sequences were obtained from peripheral blood. These TCRs come from a man aged 65 to 79 with active or convalescent COVID-19. Each CDR3 is given with its conserved first and last residue. Fields, in order: V gene, J gene, D gene, CDR3 protein. A D gene is named only where the DNA matches it firmly.

>TRBV3-1/TRBV3-2|TRBJ1-2|TRBD1
CASSLTGGDGYTF
>TRBV6-5|TRBJ1-3|TRBD1
CASSLDRASGNTIYF
>TRBV3-1/TRBV3-2|TRBJ1-3|NA
CASSQGPTDISGRNTIYF
>TRBV2|TRBJ1-5|NA
CASTPGTYSNQPQHF
>TRBV7-2|TRBJ2-3|NA
CASSSYTDTQYF
>TRBV10-2|TRBJ1-5|TRBD1
CASNPDRAGNQPQHF
>TRBV10-3|TRBJ1-2|NA
CAISDSWTPNYGYTF
>TRBV9|TRBJ2-1|TRBD1
CASSAGTGDGYEQFF
>TRBV19|TRBJ2-6|NA
CASSIAEAYSGANVLTF
>TRBV5-5|TRBJ2-4|NA
CASSLGRGSQSF
>TRBV18|TRBJ1-2|NA
CASSPEGGDYGYTF
>TRBV10-2|TRBJ1-4|TRBD1
CATGQGADEKLFF
>TRBV2|TRBJ1-1|NA
CATKPLLNTEAFF
>TRBV5-1|TRBJ2-4|NA
CASSLGQAKNIQYF
>TRBV27|TRBJ2-3|TRBD2
CASSRPGGGATDTQYF
>TRBV20-1|TRBJ2-1|NA
CSASSSEEVLDNEQFF
>TRBV7-8|TRBJ1-5|NA
CASSLVGSNQPQHF
>TRBV7-2|TRBJ2-7|NA
CASSLDNYEQYF
>TRBV19|TRBJ1-5|TRBD1
CASSLRQGRVVQPQHF
>TRBV3-1/TRBV3-2|TRBJ2-1|TRBD2
CASRRSGRVNEQFF
>TRBV25-1|TRBJ2-1|NA
CASSPRWRGLNEQFF
>TRBV15|TRBJ2-2|NA
CATSRDQMRAGELFF